Listed below are T cell receptor beta chains from one sample, sequenced in a study of identical twins. TCRdb used MiXCR to reprocess the 5' RACE reads, holding one entry per CDR3 protein. The sample has approximately 700,000 distinct CDR3 sequences, approximately 18% seen once. This same sample was also part of a study on T cells expressing NK-cell markers.

Sequenced input: PBMCs. These receptors were taken from a woman aged 18-30 years in good health. Each CDR3 is given with its conserved first and last residue. Size is stated for part of the rows, as once, few or many counts, or as a class when the clone is expanded.

clone size	J gene	V gene	CDR3 protein
.	TRBJ2-7	TRBV18	CASSVASGGSYEQYF
few	TRBJ2-5	TRBV12-2	CASVGGLQETQYF
.	TRBJ2-1	TRBV20-1	CSAREVSGLNEQFF
many	TRBJ2-2	TRBV12-5	CASGLNTGELFF
few	TRBJ2-3	TRBV7-9	CASSLGIRGTDTQYF
few	TRBJ1-1	TRBV4-3	CASSQVSGQGPKNTEAFF
few	TRBJ2-1	TRBV10-3	CAISLSGDPSYNEQFF
.	TRBJ2-3	TRBV9	CASSAIGFTDTQYF
.	TRBJ1-5	TRBV6-5	CASIARSNQPQHF
.	TRBJ2-2	TRBV6-1	CASSSGLVLVSGELFF
.	TRBJ1-1	TRBV5-1	CASRLPYRGTNTEAFF
.	TRBJ1-4	TRBV20-1	CSARGPQVTNEKLFF
many	TRBJ2-7	TRBV15	CATSRELGGPNVEQYF
.	TRBJ2-7	TRBV20-1	CSARDFTGRYEQYF
.	TRBJ2-1	TRBV12-3/TRBV12-4	CASSLARGPYNEQFF
few	TRBJ2-1	TRBV15	CATSRSILGGQFF
.	TRBJ2-3	TRBV18	CASSPRALSGGTDTQYF
.	TRBJ1-5	TRBV7-9	CASSSTRQRNQPQHF
many	TRBJ2-3	TRBV13	CASSLDLAMYF
.	TRBJ2-3	TRBV5-1	CASSTKTSGTDTQYF
.	TRBJ2-4	TRBV19	CASSNVGGNIQYF
.	TRBJ2-3	TRBV6-2/TRBV6-3	CASSRGDASTDTQYF
few	TRBJ2-2	TRBV20-1	CSAPSRATGELFF
.	TRBJ2-6	TRBV5-1	CASSSGASGANVLTF
.	TRBJ2-1	TRBV5-1	CASRKSGSYNEQFF
few	TRBJ2-1	TRBV12-3/TRBV12-4	CASRKETSGRGFSYNEQFF
few	TRBJ2-5	TRBV11-3	CASSYTGGAWTQYF
.	TRBJ2-6	TRBV28	CASSKGGAGGANVLTF
many	TRBJ2-2	TRBV7-2	CASSPLNTGELFF
.	TRBJ2-7	TRBV7-2	CASSLSAGGTGQYF
few	TRBJ1-2	TRBV10-1	CASSERYEGYTF
.	TRBJ2-7	TRBV7-9	CASSLGSTGGEQYF
once	TRBJ2-2	TRBV7-3	CASSSTGQTRELFF
.	TRBJ2-1	TRBV11-2	CASSLVSGTSGRGNNEQFF
few	TRBJ2-3	TRBV7-6	CASSLASLPDTQYF
few	TRBJ1-4	TRBV20-1	CSAGTRGESNEKLFF
few	TRBJ2-4	TRBV6-1	CASSPGTGGLAKNIQYF
.	TRBJ2-7	TRBV5-1	CASSLVGGAYEQYF
few	TRBJ2-7	TRBV6-1	CASSRDLGGYEQYF
.	TRBJ1-1	TRBV9	CASSARAQGEAFF
.	TRBJ1-1	TRBV5-1	CASSLSQGPEAFF
.	TRBJ2-7	TRBV2	CASSNSGQAYEQYF
.	TRBJ2-2	TRBV12-5	CASGYSPGTTNTGELFF
.	TRBJ2-7	TRBV12-3/TRBV12-4	CASSRLVGYEQYF
many	TRBJ2-7	TRBV20-1	CSARGRRIEPGTTSYEQYF
.	TRBJ1-2	TRBV12-3/TRBV12-4	CASSLSPGRLGYTF
few	TRBJ2-1	TRBV9	CASSDHMGTGFGDEQFF
.	TRBJ2-5	TRBV6-2/TRBV6-3	CASSPSTTLGTQYF
few	TRBJ2-5	TRBV9	CASSPLAAPWETQYF
.	TRBJ2-1	TRBV7-9	CASSNRTSWFF
.	TRBJ2-1	TRBV7-2	CASSDTWNEQFF
.	TRBJ1-5	TRBV6-1	CATSDRSNQPQHF
.	TRBJ2-7	TRBV5-1	CASSQPLEEQYF